The clone carrying this T cell receptor beta chain was recorded at least ten times. Antigen specificity is unknown. The entry originates in a study of neoadjuvant anti-PD-1 for oral cavity cancer. Study-wide results and limits: Higher pretreatment Treg/Th17 ratios tracked higher pretreatment blood clonality.

The time point denotes: after neoadjuvant nivolumab, at surgical resection. Germline CDR1 reads SQVTM; CDR2 reads ANQGSEA. With V trimmed by 5 bases and J by 1 base, 4 bases remained unmatched. This CDR3 comprises 13 residues. Profiled with immunoSEQ multiplex PCR; TCRdb holds only in-frame clones, not every one. The sample gives about 24,000 clones, approximately 27% of which show up once; 15% to 20% is in the top ten. The source of this sequence is a person between 35 and 79 years old with oral cavity squamous cell carcinoma. This sequence joins TRBV29-1 and TRBJ1-1; 7 bases match TRBD1. The source material was tumor tissue, sampled after nivolumab (anti-PD-1) treatment. The chain's CDR3 is CSVYRDRNTEAFF. Here the CDR3 DNA reads TGCAGCGTTTACCGGGACAGGAACACTGAAGCTTTCTTT.